The following is a T cell receptor beta chain sequence with its context. Its antigen is not identified. Its ends do not fully match the called genes, so a read error is possible. As for the donors, each was a healthy bone marrow donor. This sample was taken from a study of cytomegalovirus exposure and HLA in healthy donors. General study points: Across donors, most TCRs were seen rarely, yet some public ones were widespread.

Vbeta (60) and Jbeta (13) primers were used in the PCR. Profiled with immunoSEQ multiplex PCR; TCRdb holds only in-frame clones, not every one. This sample yields approximately 150,000 clones, of which roughly 70% are seen a single time; under 5.5% belongs to the top ten. This CDR3 is built from 11 residues. Germline V CDR1 and CDR2: MDHEN, SYDVKM. The specimen was PBMCs. The receptor was isolated from a woman between 18 and 30 years old in good health and CMV-seropositive. The rearrangement links TRBV28 to TRBJ1-2; tentatively, D is TRBD1 (6 bases). The CDR3 sequence is CASSSSGGRAF. The CDR3 nucleotides are TGTGCCAGCAGTTCCTCGGGGGGCAGGGCCTTC.